Sequencing of this T cell receptor beta chain was carried out in a study of shared clonotypes between healthy human individuals. Only in-frame clones appear in the TCRdb table, and some are missing; sequencing was by immunoSEQ multiplex PCR. The sample has about 1,800,000 clones, over 85% seen once; the top ten hold roughly 1.2%. Naive CD8 cells, CD45RO-negative and positively selected for CCR7, excluded terminally differentiated effector memory CD45RA+ cells. CDR1 SGDLS and CDR2 YYNGEE come from the germline V gene. The V gene lost 0 bases and the J gene lost 0 bases, with 5 bases spanning the gap. There are 14 residues in the CDR3. To note about this clone: Additional DNA sequences in this sample encode the identical CDR3.

The TCR originated in a man between 18 and 35 years old in good health. This rearrangement joins TRBV9 to TRBJ2-3; the D is unclear. Material: naive CD8+ T cells sorted from blood. CDR3 amino acids: CASSVVGSTDTQYF. The CDR3 DNA follows: TGTGCCAGCAGCGTAGTGGGTAGCACAGATACGCAGTATTTT.